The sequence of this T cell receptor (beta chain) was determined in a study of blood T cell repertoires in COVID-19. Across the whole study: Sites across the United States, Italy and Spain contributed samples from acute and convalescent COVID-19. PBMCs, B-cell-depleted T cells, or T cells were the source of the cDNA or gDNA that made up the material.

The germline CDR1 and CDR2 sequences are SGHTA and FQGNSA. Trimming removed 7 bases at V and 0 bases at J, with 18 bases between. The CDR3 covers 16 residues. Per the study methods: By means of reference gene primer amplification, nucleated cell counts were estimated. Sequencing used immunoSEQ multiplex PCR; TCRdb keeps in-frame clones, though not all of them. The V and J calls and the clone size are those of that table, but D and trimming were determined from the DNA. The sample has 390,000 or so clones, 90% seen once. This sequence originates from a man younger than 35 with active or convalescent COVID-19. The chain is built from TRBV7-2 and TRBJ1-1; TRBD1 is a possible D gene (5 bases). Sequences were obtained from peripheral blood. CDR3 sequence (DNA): TGTGCCAGCACCGAGTCCGGGGGAGCGATGAACACTGAAGCTTTCTTT. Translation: CASTESGGAMNTEAFF.